This record concerns one TCR beta chain sequence. The antigen is unknown. This sample was included in a study of radiation and T cells in renal cell carcinoma. Germline V CDR1 and CDR2: MGHRA, YSYEKL. V was clipped by 3 bases and J by 5 bases; unmatched bases: 10. The CDR3 is 15 amino acids. Time point reported: blood 4 weeks post-SBRT, at nephrectomy. Treatment defined: 15 Gy SBRT to primary tumor, nephrectomy 4 weeks later. This renal cell carcinoma was of the clear cell type. Clones were sequenced by immunoSEQ multiplex PCR, and TCRdb holds only the in-frame ones, with some missing. The data hold approximately 150,000 clones, with roughly 90% observed a single time. Study conclusions and caveats: From baseline, blood top tumor clonotypes peaked at 2 weeks post-radiation.

This sequence joins TRBV4-1 and TRBJ2-7; 7 bases match TRBD1. This material consisted of blood, taken from a patient whose treatment included radiotherapy and nephrectomy. The receptor's source is a woman between 50 and 59 years old with renal cell carcinoma. The CDR3 DNA sequence: TGCGCCAGCAGCCAGGTGGCACAGGGGTACAACGAGCAGTACTTC. This encodes CASSQVAQGYNEQYF.